The 15 T cell receptor beta chains reported below all come from one sample, sequenced in a study of blood T cell repertoires in COVID-19. Only in-frame clones appear in the TCRdb table, and some are missing; sequencing was by immunoSEQ multiplex PCR. The sample shows approximately 310,000 clones, more than 75% of them seen only once. Sequenced input: peripheral blood. The receptors come from a man between 45 and 60 years old with active or convalescent COVID-19.

The chain combines TRBV7-3 with TRBJ2-5; tentative D call: TRBD2 (6 bases). Trimming took 2 bases from V and 5 from J, leaving 9 bases between them. The CDR3 sequence is 13 residues long. Germline assignment: CDR1 SGHTA and CDR2 FQGTGA. The CDR3 DNA reads TGTGCCAGCAGCTTAGGGGCGGGGGAGACCCAGTACTTC. Protein product: CASSLGAGETQYF.

This clone occurred once. The chain joins TRBV19 to TRBJ2-2; TRBD1 aligns across 9 bases. Germline-derived CDR1 and CDR2 are LNHDA and SQIVND (reference sequence). Trimming cost V 10 bases and J 5 bases; bases outside gene matches: 11. The length of the CDR3 is 15 residues. The CDR3 sequence: CATIGTGKSTGELFF. DNA of the CDR3: TGTGCCACCATAGGGACAGGGAAGAGTACCGGGGAGCTGTTTTTT.

The chain recombines TRBV21-1 with TRBJ2-7; the DNA was not compared with TRBD1, the D call given in the table. TRBV21-1 is labeled a pseudogene. The CDR3 length is 14 residues. The CDR3 region has the DNA TGTGCCAGCACCCCAAGAGACAGGGCCTACGAGCAGTACTTC. Encoded protein: CASTPRDRAYEQYF.

The V call is TRBV5-1, the J call TRBJ2-7; TRBD1 matches 7 bases. The CDR3 length is 13 residues. Germline lookup yields CDR1 SGHRS and CDR2 YFSETQ. J was trimmed by 6 bases and V by 0 bases; bases with no gene match: 3. CDR3: CASSLGQGTEQYF. The CDR3 bases are TGCGCCAGCAGCTTGGGACAGGGAACCGAGCAGTACTTC.

This sequence joins TRBV2 and TRBJ2-6, with 8 bases matching TRBD1. The length of the CDR3 is 15 residues. V was pared by 4 bases and J by 1 base, with 0 bases of the junction left unmatched. Per germline, CDR1 SNHLY and CDR2 FYNNEI. CDR3 sequence: CASSGDRSGANVLTF. The CDR3 DNA reads as TGTGCCAGCAGTGGGGACAGGTCTGGGGCCAACGTCCTGACTTTC.

The DNA of the CDR3 is TGTGCCAGCAGCCGCGGTCGGGAGGGCACTGAAGCTTTCTTT. Its translation is CASSRGREGTEAFF. V usage is TRBV4-2 and J usage is TRBJ1-1; no reliable D call. Germline V gives CDR1 LGHNA, CDR2 YNFKEQ. Trimming left V 4 bases short and J 4 bases short, with 13 bases between. The CDR3 has 14 amino acids.

The chain carries TRBV27 and TRBJ2-1, with D possibly TRBD1 on 6 matching bases. Germline assignment: CDR1 MNHEY and CDR2 SMNVEV (reference sequence). This CDR3 comprises 16 residues. V was shortened by 3 bases and J by 4 bases, with 16 bases between the two germline ends. CDR3 sequence: CASSFRGVGSYNEQFF. CDR3 DNA sequence: TGTGCCAGCAGTTTCAGGGGTGTGGGGTCTTACAATGAGCAGTTCTTC.

The chain links TRBV2 to TRBJ2-3; D gene unclear. The length of the CDR3 is 13 residues. Trimming took 6 bases from V and 3 from J, leaving 10 bases between them. Germline V gives CDR1 SNHLY, CDR2 FYNNEI. The DNA for the CDR3 is TGTGCCAGCAGCGCAGGTCCTACAGATACGCAGTATTTT. Protein product: CASSAGPTDTQYF.

This chain connects TRBV28 to TRBJ1-5; D possibly corresponds to TRBD1 (5 bases). This CDR3 region has 13 residues. The germline V and J ends were trimmed by 7 bases and 5 bases, with 12 bases remaining between them. The germline V gene has CDR1 MDHEN and CDR2 SYDVKM. In nucleotides, the CDR3 is TGTGCCAGCACAGGGATCATAGATCAGCCCCAGCATTTT. This translates into CASTGIIDQPQHF.

CDR3 sequence reads: CASSAPGDLSYEQYF. CDR3 bases: TGTGCCAGCAGCGCTCCGGGGGACTTATCCTACGAGCAGTACTTC. The J gene is TRBJ2-7, the V gene TRBV6-5; possible D gene TRBD2, 6 bases. The V gene's germline CDR1 is MNHEY and CDR2 SVGAGI. With 6 bases removed from V and 1 base from J, the gap between germline ends came to 16 bases. The CDR3 spans 15 residues.

This chain links TRBV5-1 with TRBJ2-7; 11 nucleotides match TRBD2. The V and J ends lost 0 bases and 3 bases, in that order; junction bases with no gene match: 2. The CDR3 length is 15 residues. CDR1 SGHRS and CDR2 YFSETQ come from the germline V gene. CDR3 amino acids: CASSLGGTSGYEQYF. In nucleotides, the CDR3 is TGCGCCAGCAGCTTGGGTGGGACTAGCGGCTACGAGCAGTACTTC.

The chain joins TRBV6-2 or TRBV6-3 to TRBJ1-2; weak D call: TRBD1 (5 bases). Trimming cost V 0 bases and J 4 bases, with 15 bases left between them. CDR3 size: 16 residues. Germline V gives CDR1 MNHEY, CDR2 SVGEGT. This CDR3 is CASSYSESGGVYGYTF. The DNA of the CDR3 is TGTGCCAGCAGTTACTCCGAGTCCGGGGGAGTCTATGGCTACACCTTC.

The chain employs TRBV11-2 and TRBJ2-5; 9 nucleotides align to TRBD2. The CDR3 is made up of 15 amino acids. J lost 2 bases, V lost 1 base, and 2 bases had no gene match. Germline CDR1 and CDR2: SGHAT and FQNNGV. Here the CDR3 DNA reads TGTGCCAGCAGCTTAGTAGCGGGAGCGCAAGAGACCCAGTACTTC. It specifies CASSLVAGAQETQYF.

The chain uses TRBV7-8 and TRBJ1-1; a possible D gene is TRBD1 (5 bases). V was clipped by 5 bases and J by 11 bases, with 15 bases between them. The CDR3 sequence is 12 residues long. Germline values: CDR1 SGHVS, CDR2 FQNEAQ. This CDR3 reads CASSQNSGNAFF. The CDR3, as DNA: TGTGCCAGCAGCCAAAATTCAGGGAACGCTTTCTTT.

This clone has just one count. The V call is TRBV5-1, the J call TRBJ1-4; 8 bases line up with TRBD1. Germline CDR1 and CDR2: SGHRS and YFSETQ. Trimming cost V 5 bases and J 7 bases; bases outside gene matches: 7. This CDR3 region has 14 residues. The CDR3 DNA follows: TGCGCCAGCAGGCCCGGGACAGGAACTGAAAAACTGTTTTTT. This sequence encodes CASRPGTGTEKLFF.